Listed below are T cell receptor beta chains from one sample, sequenced in a study of cytomegalovirus exposure and HLA in healthy donors. Generated by immunoSEQ multiplex PCR, the TCRdb table keeps only in-frame clones and is missing some. The data show about 110,000 clones, with about three quarters seen just once and around 3.2% held by the top ten. Sequencing used PBMCs. These receptors were collected from a woman in her fifties or sixties in good health and CMV-seropositive. The CDR3 runs from the conserved cysteine through the conserved F or W. Each record gives: J gene, D gene, V gene, clone size, CDR3 protein, CDR3 DNA. The D gene is left open where the match is weak. Size is omitted from some rows. Given values are once, few, many or a class for expanded clones.

J: TRBJ2-5; D: TRBD2; V: TRBV27; size: -; CDR3: CASSFLREYQETQYF; DNA: TGTGCCAGCAGTTTTTTGCGGGAGTACCAAGAGACCCAGTACTTC
J: TRBJ1-3; D: -; V: TRBV27; size: -; CDR3: CASRRTTGNTIYF; DNA: TGTGCCAGCAGACGGACAACTGGAAACACCATATATTTT
J: TRBJ1-5; D: -; V: TRBV6-1; size: few; CDR3: CASNGSNQPQHF; DNA: TGTGCCAGCAACGGTAGCAATCAGCCCCAGCATTTT
J: TRBJ1-1; D: -; V: TRBV18; size: -; CDR3: CASSPPVQGMNTEAFF; DNA: TGTGCCAGCTCACCACCGGTACAGGGTATGAACACTGAAGCTTTCTTT
J: TRBJ2-5; D: -; V: TRBV18; size: -; CDR3: CASSPTGHQETQYF; DNA: TGTGCCAGCTCACCCACCGGTCACCAAGAGACCCAGTACTTC
J: TRBJ1-1; D: -; V: TRBV15; size: -; CDR3: CATSRDLTLANTEAFF; DNA: TGTGCCACCAGCAGAGACTTAACATTGGCGAACACTGAAGCTTTCTTT
J: TRBJ2-2; D: -; V: TRBV7-9; size: -; CDR3: CASSAYIGTGELFF; DNA: TGTGCCAGCAGCGCGTATATCGGTACCGGGGAGCTGTTTTTT
J: TRBJ1-4; D: -; V: TRBV29-1; size: -; CDR3: CSVESGSAATNEKLFF; DNA: TGCAGCGTTGAGTCAGGATCAGCAGCAACTAATGAAAAACTGTTTTTT
J: TRBJ2-7; D: -; V: TRBV11-3; size: -; CDR3: CASSQTSSEQYF; DNA: TGTGCCAGCAGCCAAACTAGCTCCGAGCAGTACTTC
J: TRBJ2-1; D: TRBD2; V: TRBV19; size: -; CDR3: CASSIELAGTSGNEQFF; DNA: TGTGCCAGTAGTATAGAGCTCGCCGGGACTAGCGGCAATGAGCAGTTCTTC
J: TRBJ1-1; D: -; V: TRBV21-1; size: -; CDR3: CASKQIWARSLNTEAFF; DNA: TGTGCCAGCAAACAAATTTGGGCCCGCAGCTTGAACACTGAAGCTTTCTTT
J: TRBJ1-1; D: TRBD1; V: TRBV6-5; size: -; CDR3: CASSYGQVLNTEAFF; DNA: TGTGCCAGCAGTTACGGACAGGTCTTGAACACTGAAGCTTTCTTT
J: TRBJ2-7; D: TRBD1; V: TRBV19; size: -; CDR3: CASSTPRTGEYEQYF; DNA: TGTGCCAGTAGTACACCCCGGACAGGGGAGTACGAGCAGTACTTC
J: TRBJ1-1; D: -; V: TRBV5-4; size: -; CDR3: CASSPPGGNEAFF; DNA: TGTGCCAGCAGCCCGCCCGGGGGGAATGAAGCTTTCTTT
J: TRBJ2-5; D: TRBD1; V: TRBV12-5; size: -; CDR3: CASGLRGTGKETQYF; DNA: TGTGCTAGTGGTTTGCGGGGGACAGGGAAAGAGACCCAGTACTTC
J: TRBJ1-2; D: -; V: TRBV4-1; size: few; CDR3: CASSQTATGAYGYTF; DNA: TGCGCCAGCAGCCAAACCGCGACAGGAGCCTATGGCTACACCTTC
J: TRBJ2-7; D: -; V: TRBV7-9; size: -; CDR3: CSSSRRLPYEQYF; DNA: TGTTCCAGCAGCCGACGACTACCTTACGAGCAGTACTTC
J: TRBJ1-1; D: -; V: TRBV2; size: -; CDR3: CASSDFQGNTEAFF; DNA: TGTGCCAGCAGTGACTTTCAGGGCAACACTGAAGCTTTTTTT
J: TRBJ2-7; D: TRBD2; V: TRBV30; size: few; CDR3: CAWSPPAGGSYEQYF; DNA: TGTGCCTGGAGTCCACCAGCGGGAGGGTCCTACGAGCAGTACTTC
J: TRBJ1-1; D: TRBD1; V: TRBV4-2; size: -; CDR3: CASSLQGGKAEAFF; DNA: TGTGCCAGCAGCTTACAGGGGGGAAAGGCTGAAGCTTTCTTT
J: TRBJ1-1; D: TRBD1; V: TRBV11-1; size: once; CDR3: CASSLTGFTEAFF; DNA: TGTGCCAGCAGCCTGACAGGGTTCACTGAAGCTTTCTTT
J: TRBJ2-1; D: TRBD1; V: TRBV7-3; size: -; CDR3: CASSRKDRGDNEQFF; DNA: TGTGCCAGCAGCCGCAAGGACAGGGGCGACAATGAGCAGTTCTTC
J: TRBJ2-7; D: TRBD2; V: TRBV7-6; size: -; CDR3: CASSLETSGIYEQYF; DNA: TGTGCCAGCAGCTTAGAGACTAGCGGGATTTACGAGCAGTACTTC
J: TRBJ2-3; D: -; V: TRBV5-1; size: -; CDR3: CASSFGSSALTDTQYF; DNA: TGCGCCAGCAGCTTTGGGAGTAGTGCCCTCACAGATACGCAGTATTTT
J: TRBJ2-7; D: -; V: TRBV11-3; size: -; CDR3: CASSLGHYEQYF; DNA: TGTGCCAGCAGCTTAGGGCACTACGAGCAGTACTTC
J: TRBJ1-2; D: -; V: TRBV19; size: few; CDR3: CASRPWDTGFDGYTF; DNA: TGTGCCAGTCGACCCTGGGACACGGGCTTTGATGGCTACACCTTC
J: TRBJ2-1; D: TRBD2; V: TRBV7-9; size: -; CDR3: CASSLNAGVEQFF; DNA: TGTGCCAGCAGCTTAAATGCGGGAGTTGAGCAGTTCTTC
J: TRBJ1-1; D: -; V: TRBV7-2; size: -; CDR3: CASSQQGHGNTEAFF; DNA: TGTGCCAGCAGCCAACAGGGACACGGGAACACTGAAGCTTTCTTT
J: TRBJ1-1; D: -; V: TRBV5-1; size: -; CDR3: CASSWGGGAETEAFF; DNA: TGCGCCAGCAGCTGGGGGGGCGGGGCGGAAACTGAAGCTTTCTTT
J: TRBJ1-4; D: -; V: TRBV27; size: -; CDR3: CATSTGGNEKLFF; DNA: TGTGCCACCTCGACGGGTGGGAATGAAAAACTGTTTTTT
J: TRBJ1-2; D: -; V: TRBV29-1; size: few; CDR3: CSVGGWQDGYTF; DNA: TGCAGCGTCGGGGGGTGGCAGGATGGCTACACCTTC
J: TRBJ2-1; D: -; V: TRBV5-4; size: -; CDR3: CASSLNAPSEQFF; DNA: TGTGCCAGCAGCTTGAACGCGCCCTCAGAGCAGTTCTTC
J: TRBJ2-7; D: -; V: TRBV7-2; size: -; CDR3: CASRRVLLGSEQYF; DNA: TGTGCCAGCAGACGAGTTTTGCTAGGATCCGAGCAGTACTTC
J: TRBJ2-6; D: -; V: TRBV19; size: few; CDR3: CASSPLLVRSGANVLTF; DNA: TGTGCCAGTAGTCCCCTATTAGTCCGCTCTGGGGCCAACGTCCTGACTTTC
J: TRBJ1-6; D: TRBD1; V: TRBV19; size: -; CDR3: CASSPWGTGGNSPLHF; DNA: TGTGCCAGTAGCCCTTGGGGGACAGGGGGCAATTCACCCCTCCACTTT
J: TRBJ1-1; D: -; V: TRBV11-2; size: -; CDR3: CASSISTVNTEAFF; DNA: TGTGCCAGCAGCATTTCGACAGTGAACACTGAAGCTTTCTTT
J: TRBJ1-2; D: TRBD1; V: TRBV7-6; size: -; CDR3: CASSLLSQGAGYGYTF; DNA: TGTGCCAGCAGCTTACTTAGCCAGGGGGCTGGCTATGGCTACACCTTC
J: TRBJ2-1; D: TRBD2; V: TRBV28; size: -; CDR3: CALSGTPYYNEQFF; DNA: TGTGCCCTCAGCGGGACTCCATACTACAATGAGCAGTTCTTC
J: TRBJ2-5; D: TRBD2; V: TRBV7-9; size: once; CDR3: CASSSTGTSGRVGKTQYF; DNA: TGTGCCAGCAGCTCTACCGGGACTAGCGGGAGGGTCGGTAAGACCCAGTACTTC
J: TRBJ2-1; D: TRBD1; V: TRBV7-9; size: -; CDR3: CASSRTGVNEQFF; DNA: TGTGCCAGCAGTCGGACAGGGGTGAATGAGCAGTTCTTC
J: TRBJ1-2; D: TRBD1; V: TRBV4-2; size: -; CDR3: CASSQAQGDNYGYTF; DNA: TGTGCCAGCAGCCAAGCGCAGGGGGATAACTATGGCTACACCTTC
J: TRBJ2-3; D: -; V: TRBV7-9; size: -; CDR3: CASSLAMASTDTQYF; DNA: TGTGCCAGCAGCTTAGCGATGGCCAGCACAGATACGCAGTATTTT
J: TRBJ2-3; D: -; V: TRBV30; size: -; CDR3: CAWSSGLTDTQYF; DNA: TGTGCCTGGAGCTCTGGACTCACAGATACGCAGTATTTT
J: TRBJ2-3; D: TRBD1; V: TRBV6-1; size: -; CDR3: CASSTRQGFTDTQYF; DNA: TGTGCCAGCAGTACTCGACAGGGGTTCACAGATACGCAGTATTTT
J: TRBJ1-2; D: -; V: TRBV18; size: -; CDR3: CASSPQTGVSGYTF; DNA: TGTGCCAGCTCCCCCCAAACGGGGGTTTCTGGCTACACCTTC
J: TRBJ2-4; D: -; V: TRBV10-1; size: -; CDR3: CASPLYDSKNIQYF; DNA: TGCGCCAGCCCCCTTTATGATAGTAAAAACATTCAGTACTTC
J: TRBJ2-3; D: -; V: TRBV4-1; size: few; CDR3: CASSQVPAQAQYF; DNA: TGCGCCAGCAGCCAAGTACCAGCTCAGGCGCAGTATTTT
J: TRBJ2-1; D: TRBD2; V: TRBV2; size: -; CDR3: CASSDRLAGGRYNEQFF; DNA: TGTGCCAGCAGTGACAGACTAGCGGGAGGCCGCTACAATGAGCAGTTCTTC
J: TRBJ1-2; D: TRBD1; V: TRBV10-3; size: -; CDR3: CAINGQGANDGYTF; DNA: TGTGCCATCAATGGACAGGGGGCAAACGATGGCTACACCTTC